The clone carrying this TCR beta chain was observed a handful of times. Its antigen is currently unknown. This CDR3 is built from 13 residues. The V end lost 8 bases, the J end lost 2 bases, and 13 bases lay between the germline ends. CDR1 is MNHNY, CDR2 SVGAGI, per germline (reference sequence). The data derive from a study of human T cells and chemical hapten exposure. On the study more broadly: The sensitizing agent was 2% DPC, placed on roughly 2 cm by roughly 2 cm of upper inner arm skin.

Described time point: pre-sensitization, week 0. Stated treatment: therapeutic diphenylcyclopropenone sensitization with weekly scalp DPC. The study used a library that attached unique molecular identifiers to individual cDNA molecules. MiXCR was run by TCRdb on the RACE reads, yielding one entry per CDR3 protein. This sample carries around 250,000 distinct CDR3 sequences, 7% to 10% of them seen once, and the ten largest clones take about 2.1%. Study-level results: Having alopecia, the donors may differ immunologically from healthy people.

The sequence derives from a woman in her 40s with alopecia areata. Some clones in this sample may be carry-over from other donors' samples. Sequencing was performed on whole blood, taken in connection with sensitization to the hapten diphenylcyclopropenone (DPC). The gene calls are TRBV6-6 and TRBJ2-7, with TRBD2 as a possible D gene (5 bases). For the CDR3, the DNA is TGTGCCAGCGTTCGGGATTTGCCCTACGAGCAGTACTTC. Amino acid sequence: CASVRDLPYEQYF.